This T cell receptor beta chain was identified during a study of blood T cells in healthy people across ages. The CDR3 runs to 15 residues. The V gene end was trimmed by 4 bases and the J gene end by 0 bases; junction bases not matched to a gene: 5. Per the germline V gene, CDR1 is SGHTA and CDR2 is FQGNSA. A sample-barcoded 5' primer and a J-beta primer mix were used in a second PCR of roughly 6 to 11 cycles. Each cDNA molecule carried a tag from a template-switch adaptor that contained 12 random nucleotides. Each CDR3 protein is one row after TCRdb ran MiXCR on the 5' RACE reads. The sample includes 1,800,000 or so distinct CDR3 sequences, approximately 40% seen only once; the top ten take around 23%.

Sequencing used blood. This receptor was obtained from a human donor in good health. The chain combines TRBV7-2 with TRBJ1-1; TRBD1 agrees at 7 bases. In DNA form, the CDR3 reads TGTGCCAGCAGCTATACAGGGACAGTGAACACTGAAGCTTTCTTT. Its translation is CASSYTGTVNTEAFF.